This T cell receptor (beta chain) was sequenced during a study of T-cell memory formation after mild COVID-19. Notes on the study in general: Largely, contracting CD4+ clones fell within CM and EM, and contracting CD8+ clones within EMRA. That cross-reactive memory joined was suggested by some responding clones appearing in pre-infection memory.

After 5'RACE with constant-segment primers, TCR alpha and TCR beta cDNA libraries carrying sample barcodes and UMIs were obtained. From the 5' RACE reads, TCRdb called clonotypes with MiXCR, one entry per CDR3 protein. This table holds about 320,000 distinct CDR3 sequences, approximately 14% found once. Comments on this clonotype: No antigen is known for it.

The sample was PBMCs or a T cell subset sorted from them (not recorded which). The receptor comes from a man aged 18-30 years who had mild COVID-19 (a few samples of this study predate the infection). Cell type and time point are not known.

CDR3 coding DNA: TGCGCCAGCAGCCGCACGCTTGGACAACAAGATACGCAGTATTTT. This sequence encodes CASSRTLGQQDTQYF. The chain couples TRBV5-1 to TRBJ2-3; D is perhaps TRBD1 (5 bases). The germline V gene encodes CDR1 SGHRS and CDR2 YFSETQ. The length of the CDR3 is 15 residues. The V end lost 4 bases, the J end lost 5 bases, and 17 bases lay between the germline ends.